The clone carrying this T cell receptor beta chain is deemed medium-sized. The antigen remains undetermined. From the reads, TCRdb called clonotypes with MiXCR, one entry per CDR3 protein. The sample gives around 300,000 distinct CDR3 sequences, roughly 21% of which show up once; 15% to 20% is in the top ten. Per germline, CDR1 SGHTA and CDR2 FQGNSA. The V end lost 4 bases, the J end lost 4 bases, and 6 bases lay between the germline ends. The CDR3 is 12 amino acids. The source of the sample is a study of T cell repertoires in cytomegalovirus infection. The sample in question was cultured PBMCs, obtained from culture after CMV antigen stimulation. The receptor was isolated from a human donor in good health (CMV status not recorded). Some clones in this sample may be carry-over from other donors' samples. The chain joins TRBV7-2 to TRBJ2-3, with no clear D. The CDR3 region has the DNA TGTGCCAGCAGCTCAGTATCAGATACGCAGTATTTT. It specifies CASSSVSDTQYF.